This T cell receptor beta chain was sequenced during a study of blood T cell repertoires in COVID-19. Study information: PBMCs, B-cell-depleted T cells, or T cells were the source of the cDNA or gDNA that made up the material.

V dropped 1 base and J dropped 6 bases, with 11 bases sitting between them. Per the germline V gene, CDR1 is SGHAT and CDR2 is FQNNGV. The CDR3 is 14 amino acids. Here immunoSEQ multiplex PCR was the method, and the copy in TCRdb shows in-frame clones only, minus some. The sample carries fewer than 40,000 clones, roughly 87% recorded once. The sequence came from a man at least 80 years old with acute or convalescent COVID-19. Specimen: peripheral blood. The chain links TRBV11-2 to TRBJ2-3; D ambiguous. The CDR3 protein is CASSLGSVSDTQYF. CDR3 bases: TGTGCCAGCAGCTTAGGGTCGGTATCTGATACGCAGTATTTT.